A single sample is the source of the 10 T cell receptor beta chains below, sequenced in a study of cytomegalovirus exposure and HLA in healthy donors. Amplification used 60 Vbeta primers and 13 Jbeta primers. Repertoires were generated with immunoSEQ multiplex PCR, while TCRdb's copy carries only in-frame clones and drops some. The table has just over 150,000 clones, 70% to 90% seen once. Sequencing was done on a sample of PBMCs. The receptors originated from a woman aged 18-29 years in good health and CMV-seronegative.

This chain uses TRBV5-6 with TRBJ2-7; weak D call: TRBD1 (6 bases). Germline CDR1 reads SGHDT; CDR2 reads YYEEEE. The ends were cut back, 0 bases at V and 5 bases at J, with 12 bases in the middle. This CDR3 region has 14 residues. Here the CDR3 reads CASSLVGAKHEQYF. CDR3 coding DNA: TGTGCCAGCAGCTTGGTGGGGGCAAAGCACGAGCAGTACTTC. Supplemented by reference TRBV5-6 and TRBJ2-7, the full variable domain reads DAGVTQSPTHLIKTRGQQVTLRCSPKSGHDTVSWYQQALGQGPQFIFQYYEEEERQRGNFPDRFSGHQFPNYSSELNVNALLLGDSALYLCASSLVGAKHEQYFGPGTRLTVT.

In DNA, the CDR3 is TGCGCCAGCAGAGCCCTGACTAGCGGGGGGGCGGGAGAGACCCAGTACTTC. This sequence encodes CASRALTSGGAGETQYF. V is TRBV5-1 and J is TRBJ2-5; 14 bases match TRBD2. Trimming at V came to 5 bases and at J to 4 bases, leaving 10 bases not matched to a gene. This CDR3 region has 17 residues. The V gene's germline CDR1 is SGHRS and CDR2 YFSETQ.

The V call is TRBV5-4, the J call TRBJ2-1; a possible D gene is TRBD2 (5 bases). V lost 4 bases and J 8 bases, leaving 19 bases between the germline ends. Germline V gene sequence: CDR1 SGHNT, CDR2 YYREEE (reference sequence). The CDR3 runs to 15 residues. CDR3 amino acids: CASSPKGVGSHEQFF. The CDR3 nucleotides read TGTGCCAGCAGCCCAAAGGGAGTTGGATCACATGAGCAGTTCTTC.

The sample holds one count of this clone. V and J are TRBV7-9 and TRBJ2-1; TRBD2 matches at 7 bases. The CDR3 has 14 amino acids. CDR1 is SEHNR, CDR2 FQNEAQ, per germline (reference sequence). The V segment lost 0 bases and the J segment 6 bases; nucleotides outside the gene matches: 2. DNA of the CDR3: TGTGCCAGCAGCTTAGCGGGAGGGACCAATGAGCAGTTCTTC. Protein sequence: CASSLAGGTNEQFF.

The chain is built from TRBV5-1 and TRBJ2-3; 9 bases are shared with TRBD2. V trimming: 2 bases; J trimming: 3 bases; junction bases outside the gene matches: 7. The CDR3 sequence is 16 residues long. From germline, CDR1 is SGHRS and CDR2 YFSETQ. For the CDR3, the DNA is TGCGCCAGCAGCTTAGTTAGCGGGAGTCATACAGATACGCAGTATTTT. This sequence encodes CASSLVSGSHTDTQYF.

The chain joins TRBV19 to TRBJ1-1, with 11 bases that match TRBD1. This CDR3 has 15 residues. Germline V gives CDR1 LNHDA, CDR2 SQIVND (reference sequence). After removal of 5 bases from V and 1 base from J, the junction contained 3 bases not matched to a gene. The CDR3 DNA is TGTGCCAGTAGTTGGACAGGGGGCCAGAACACTGAAGCTTTCTTT. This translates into CASSWTGGQNTEAFF.

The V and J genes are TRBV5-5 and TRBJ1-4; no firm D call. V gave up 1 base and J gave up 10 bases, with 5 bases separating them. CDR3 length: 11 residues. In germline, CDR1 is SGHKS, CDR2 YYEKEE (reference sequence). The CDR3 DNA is TGTGCCAGCAGCTTGAACGGAAAACTGTTTTTT. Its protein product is CASSLNGKLFF.

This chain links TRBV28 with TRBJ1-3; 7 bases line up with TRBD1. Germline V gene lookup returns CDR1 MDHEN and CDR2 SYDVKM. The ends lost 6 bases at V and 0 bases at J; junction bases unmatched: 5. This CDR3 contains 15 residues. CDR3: CASRSQGPSGNTIYF. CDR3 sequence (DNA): TGTGCCAGCAGATCACAGGGGCCCTCTGGAAACACCATATATTTT.

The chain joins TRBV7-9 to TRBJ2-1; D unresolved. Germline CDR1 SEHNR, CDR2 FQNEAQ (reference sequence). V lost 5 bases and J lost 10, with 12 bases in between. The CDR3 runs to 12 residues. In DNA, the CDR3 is TGTGCCAGCAGCCGACAATCCTACGAGCAGTTCTTC. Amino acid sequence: CASSRQSYEQFF.

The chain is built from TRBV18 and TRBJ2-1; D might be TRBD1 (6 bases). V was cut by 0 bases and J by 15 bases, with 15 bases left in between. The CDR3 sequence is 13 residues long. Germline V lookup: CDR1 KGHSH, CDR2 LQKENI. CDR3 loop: CASSPPVTGQGFF. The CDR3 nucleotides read TGTGCCAGCTCACCACCCGTTACGGGACAAGGGTTCTTC.